The sequence of this T cell receptor (beta chain) was determined in a study of post-analysis software for immune sequencing data. TCR beta cDNA libraries had unique molecular identifiers. One entry per CDR3 protein, called by TCRdb with MiXCR from the PCR reads. The sample contains 500,000 to 600,000 distinct CDR3 sequences, around 44% of which appear only once. About this clonotype: Its target is unknown.

Study conclusions and caveats: Patients used about five TRBV segments, including TRBV5-6, TRBV5-1 and TRBV20-1, more often than controls.

The germline CDR1 and CDR2 sequences are MGHDK and SYGVNS. The V and J ends lost 3 bases and 2 bases respectively, with 8 bases between them. This CDR3 spans 13 amino acids. The source material was blood. This clonotype was sampled from a girl aged 10 to 17 with multiple sclerosis. V gene TRBV25-1 combines with J gene TRBJ2-7; D gene uncertain. The CDR3 bases are TGTGCCAGCAGTGACGTGGGGACCTACGAGCAGTACTTC. The encoded protein is CASSDVGTYEQYF.